This TCR beta chain was profiled in a study of T cell responses to AZD1222 COVID-19 vaccine. Clones were sequenced by immunoSEQ multiplex PCR, and TCRdb holds only the in-frame ones, with some missing. Among about 120,000 clones listed, approximately 87% were seen once. In this sample, this clone turned up once. The CDR3 runs 15 residues. Trimming took 5 bases from V and 3 from J, leaving 14 bases between them. The V gene's germline CDR1 is SGHVS and CDR2 FNYEAQ. The rearrangement uses TRBV7-6 and TRBJ2-1, with D possibly being TRBD2 (6 bases). The receptor's source is an adult in good health. The starting material was peripheral blood, obtained on day 0 of AZD1222 vaccination. The CDR3 sequence: CASSPGREFYNEQFF. The CDR3 nucleotides are TGTGCCAGCAGCCCTGGTCGGGAGTTCTACAATGAGCAGTTCTTC.